This T cell receptor (beta chain) was retrieved from a study of response to subunit inactivated influenza vaccine. On this clonotype itself: Its antigen remains unknown.

TCRdb itself ran the RT-PCR reads through MiXCR, one entry per CDR3 protein. The sample holds 600,000 to 850,000 distinct CDR3 sequences; about 14% are singletons and the top ten take 7.5% to 8%. Study conclusions and caveats: The authors put forward the suggestion that each seasonal influenza vaccination may bring in only a limited number of new T cells.

From germline, CDR1 is MNHEY and CDR2 SVGAGI. V gave up 4 bases and J gave up 3 bases, with 13 bases separating them. The CDR3 loop spans 14 amino acids. The rearrangement links TRBV6-5 to TRBJ2-7; D might be TRBD1 or TRBD2, each matching 6 bases. The TCR comes from a man aged 45-65 years who received an inactivated influenza vaccine. Sample: PBMCs from blood, taken roughly 2 weeks before vaccination. CDR3 sequence reads: CASSWGVQGYEQYF. Here the CDR3 DNA reads TGTGCCAGCAGTTGGGGGGTACAGGGCTACGAGCAGTACTTC.